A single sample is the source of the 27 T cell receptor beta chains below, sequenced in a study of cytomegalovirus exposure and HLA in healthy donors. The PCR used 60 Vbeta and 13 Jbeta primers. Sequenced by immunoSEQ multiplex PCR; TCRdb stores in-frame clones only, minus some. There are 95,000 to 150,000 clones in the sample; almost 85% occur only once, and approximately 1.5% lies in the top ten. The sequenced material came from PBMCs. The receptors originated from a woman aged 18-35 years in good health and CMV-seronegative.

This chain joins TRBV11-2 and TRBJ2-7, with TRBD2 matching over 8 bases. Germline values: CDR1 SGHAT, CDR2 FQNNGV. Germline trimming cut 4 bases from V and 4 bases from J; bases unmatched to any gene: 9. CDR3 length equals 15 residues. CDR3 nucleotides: TGTGCCAGCAGCTACTTCGGCGGGGGGAGGTACGAGCAGTACTTC. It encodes CASSYFGGGRYEQYF.

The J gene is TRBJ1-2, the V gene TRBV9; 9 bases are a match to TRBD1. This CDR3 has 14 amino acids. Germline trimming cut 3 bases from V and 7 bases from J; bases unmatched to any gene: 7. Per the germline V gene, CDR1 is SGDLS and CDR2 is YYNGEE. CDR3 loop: CASSDQQGASGYTF. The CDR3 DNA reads TGTGCCAGCAGCGATCAACAGGGGGCGAGTGGCTACACCTTC.

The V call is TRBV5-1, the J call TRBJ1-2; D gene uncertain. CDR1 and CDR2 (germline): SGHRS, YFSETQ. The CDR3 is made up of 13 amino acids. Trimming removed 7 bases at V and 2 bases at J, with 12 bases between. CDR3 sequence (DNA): TGCGCCAGCCGGGAGACGGCAAACTATGGCTACACCTTC. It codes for CASRETANYGYTF.

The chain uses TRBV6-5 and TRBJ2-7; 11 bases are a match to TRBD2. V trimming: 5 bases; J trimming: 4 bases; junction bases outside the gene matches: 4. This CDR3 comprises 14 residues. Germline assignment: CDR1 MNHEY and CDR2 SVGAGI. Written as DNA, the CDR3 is TGTGCCAGCAGTCGGACTAGCGGGCCGTACGAGCAGTACTTC. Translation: CASSRTSGPYEQYF.

CDR3 residues: CASSLGPDGDYGYTF. The CDR3 region has the DNA TGTGCCAGCAGCTTGGGACCAGACGGGGACTATGGCTACACCTTC. The J gene is TRBJ1-2, the V gene TRBV5-6; no reliable D call. V was clipped by 0 bases and J by 3 bases, with 12 bases between them. This CDR3 has 15 residues. Germline lookup yields CDR1 SGHDT and CDR2 YYEEEE.

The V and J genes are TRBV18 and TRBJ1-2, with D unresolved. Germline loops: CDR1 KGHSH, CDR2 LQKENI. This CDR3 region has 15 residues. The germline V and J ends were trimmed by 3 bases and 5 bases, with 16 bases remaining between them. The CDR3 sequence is CASSPLEETLYGYTF. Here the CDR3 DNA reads TGTGCCAGCTCACCCCTCGAGGAGACCCTTTATGGCTACACCTTC.

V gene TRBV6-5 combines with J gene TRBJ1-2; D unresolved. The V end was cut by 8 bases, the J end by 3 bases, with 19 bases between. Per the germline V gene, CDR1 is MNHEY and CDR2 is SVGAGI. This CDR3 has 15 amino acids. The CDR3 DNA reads TGTGCCAGCCGACCGCTCGACAAACCCTACTATGGCTACACCTTC. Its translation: CASRPLDKPYYGYTF.

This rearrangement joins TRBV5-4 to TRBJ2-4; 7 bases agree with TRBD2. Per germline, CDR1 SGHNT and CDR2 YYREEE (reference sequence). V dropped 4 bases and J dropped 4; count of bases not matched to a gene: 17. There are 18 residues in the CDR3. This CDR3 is CASSHWGRGQPQKNIQYF. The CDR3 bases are TGTGCCAGCAGCCATTGGGGGAGGGGTCAACCCCAAAAAAACATTCAGTACTTC.

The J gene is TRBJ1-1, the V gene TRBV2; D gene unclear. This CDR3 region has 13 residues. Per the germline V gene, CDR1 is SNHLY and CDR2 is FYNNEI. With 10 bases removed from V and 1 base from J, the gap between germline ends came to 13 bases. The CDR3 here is CATSVGRNTEAFF. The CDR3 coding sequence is TGTGCCACCTCGGTAGGGAGGAACACTGAAGCTTTCTTT.

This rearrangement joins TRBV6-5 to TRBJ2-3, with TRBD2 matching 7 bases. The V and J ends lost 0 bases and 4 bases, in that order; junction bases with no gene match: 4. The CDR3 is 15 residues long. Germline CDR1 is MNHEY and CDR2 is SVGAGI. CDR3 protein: CASSYSDGRSDTQYF. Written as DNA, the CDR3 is TGTGCCAGCAGTTACTCGGACGGGAGGTCAGATACGCAGTATTTT.

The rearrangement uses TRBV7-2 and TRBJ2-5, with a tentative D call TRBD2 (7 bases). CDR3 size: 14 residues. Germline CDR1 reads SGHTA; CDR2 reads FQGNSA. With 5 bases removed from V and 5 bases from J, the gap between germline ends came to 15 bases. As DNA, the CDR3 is TGTGCCAGCAGCCACCGGGGGGCGCGGGAGACCCAGTACTTC. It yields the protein CASSHRGARETQYF.

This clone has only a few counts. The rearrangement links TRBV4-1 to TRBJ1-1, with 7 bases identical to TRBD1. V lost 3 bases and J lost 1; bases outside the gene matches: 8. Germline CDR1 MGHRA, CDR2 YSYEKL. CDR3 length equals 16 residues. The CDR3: CASSQRQGFRNTEAFF. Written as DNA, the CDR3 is TGCGCCAGCAGCCAGCGACAGGGTTTTCGGAACACTGAAGCTTTCTTT.

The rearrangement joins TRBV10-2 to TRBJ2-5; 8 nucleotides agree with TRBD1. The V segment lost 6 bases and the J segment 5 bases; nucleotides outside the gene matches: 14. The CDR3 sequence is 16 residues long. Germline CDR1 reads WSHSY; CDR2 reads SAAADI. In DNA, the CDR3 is TGCGCCAGCAGCCTGACAGGGGCCGCCGGGACGGAGACCCAGTACTTC. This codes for CASSLTGAAGTETQYF.

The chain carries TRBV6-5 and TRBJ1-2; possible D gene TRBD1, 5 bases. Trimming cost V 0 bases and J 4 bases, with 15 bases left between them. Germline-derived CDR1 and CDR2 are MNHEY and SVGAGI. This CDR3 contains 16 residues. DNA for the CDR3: TGTGCCAGCAGTTACTCCCCAGGGTTGTCGAGCTATGGCTACACCTTC. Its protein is CASSYSPGLSSYGYTF.

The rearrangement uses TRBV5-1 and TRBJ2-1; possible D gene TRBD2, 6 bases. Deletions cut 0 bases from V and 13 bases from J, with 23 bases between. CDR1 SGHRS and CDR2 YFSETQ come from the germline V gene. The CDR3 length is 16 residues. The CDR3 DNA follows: TGCGCCAGCAGCTTGGCCGAGGACTATCAGAGGCGTAGTCAGTTCTTC. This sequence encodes CASSLAEDYQRRSQFF.

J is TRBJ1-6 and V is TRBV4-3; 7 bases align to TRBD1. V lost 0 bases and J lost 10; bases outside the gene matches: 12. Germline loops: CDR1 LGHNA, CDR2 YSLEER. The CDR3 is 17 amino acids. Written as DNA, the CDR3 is TGCGCCAGCAGCCAAGAGCCGGAGACAGGGAGATGGTCACCCCTCCACTTT. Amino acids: CASSQEPETGRWSPLHF.

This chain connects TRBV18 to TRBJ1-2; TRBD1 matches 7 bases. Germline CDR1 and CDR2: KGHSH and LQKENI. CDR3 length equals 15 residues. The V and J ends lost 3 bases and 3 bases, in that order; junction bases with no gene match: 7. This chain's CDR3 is CASSPPGQLYYGYTF. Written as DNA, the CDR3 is TGTGCCAGCTCACCCCCGGGACAGTTATACTATGGCTACACCTTC.

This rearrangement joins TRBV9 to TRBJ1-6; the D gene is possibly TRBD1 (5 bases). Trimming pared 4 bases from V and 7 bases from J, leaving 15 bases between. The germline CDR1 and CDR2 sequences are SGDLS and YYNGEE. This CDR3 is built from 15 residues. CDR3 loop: CASSPERGVNSPLHF. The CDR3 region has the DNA TGTGCCAGCAGCCCCGAGCGGGGGGTCAATTCACCCCTCCACTTT.

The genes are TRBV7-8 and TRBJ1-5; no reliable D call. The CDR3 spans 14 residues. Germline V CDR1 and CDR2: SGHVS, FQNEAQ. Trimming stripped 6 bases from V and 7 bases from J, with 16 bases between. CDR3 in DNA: TGTGCCAGCAGTAGGTTATGGGAGAACCAGCCCCAGCATTTT. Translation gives CASSRLWENQPQHF. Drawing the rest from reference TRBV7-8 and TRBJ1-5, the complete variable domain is GAGVSQSPRYKVAKRGQDVALRCDPISGHVSLFWYQQALGQGPEFLTYFQNEAQLDKSGLPSDRFFAERPEGSVSTLKIQRTQQEDSAVYLCASSRLWENQPQHFGDGTRLSIL.

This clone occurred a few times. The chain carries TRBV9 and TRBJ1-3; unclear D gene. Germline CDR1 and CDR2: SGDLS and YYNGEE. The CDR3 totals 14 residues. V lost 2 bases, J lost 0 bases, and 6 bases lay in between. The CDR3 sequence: CASSVTPSGNTIYF. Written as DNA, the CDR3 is TGTGCCAGCAGCGTTACTCCCTCTGGAAACACCATATATTTT.

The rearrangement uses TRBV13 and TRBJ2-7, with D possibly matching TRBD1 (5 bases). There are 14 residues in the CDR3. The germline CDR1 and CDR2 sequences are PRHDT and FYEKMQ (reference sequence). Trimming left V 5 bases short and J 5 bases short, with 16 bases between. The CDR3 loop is CASSGIAGYHEQYF. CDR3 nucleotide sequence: TGTGCCAGCAGCGGGATTGCAGGGTACCACGAGCAGTACTTC.

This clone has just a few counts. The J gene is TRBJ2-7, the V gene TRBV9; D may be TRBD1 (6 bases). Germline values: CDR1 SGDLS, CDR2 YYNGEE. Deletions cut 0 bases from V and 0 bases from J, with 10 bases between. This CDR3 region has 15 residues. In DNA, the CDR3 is TGTGCCAGCAGCGTAGAACAGGGCCGCTCCTACGAGCAGTACTTC. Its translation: CASSVEQGRSYEQYF.

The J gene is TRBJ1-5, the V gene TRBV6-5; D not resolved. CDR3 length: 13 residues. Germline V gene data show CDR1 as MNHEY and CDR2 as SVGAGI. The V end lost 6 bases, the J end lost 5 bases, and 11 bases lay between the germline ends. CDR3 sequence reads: CASSSLRDQPQHF. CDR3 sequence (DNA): TGTGCCAGCAGCTCCCTTCGGGATCAGCCCCAGCATTTT.

The CDR3 is CASSIYGSHEQFF. CDR3 nucleotides: TGTGCCAGTAGTATATACGGGAGTCATGAGCAGTTCTTC. This rearrangement joins TRBV19 to TRBJ2-1; the D gene is possibly TRBD2 (6 bases). Trimming removed 2 bases from V and 8 bases from J, with 10 bases in between. The germline gives CDR1 LNHDA, CDR2 SQIVND (reference sequence). CDR3 size: 13 residues.

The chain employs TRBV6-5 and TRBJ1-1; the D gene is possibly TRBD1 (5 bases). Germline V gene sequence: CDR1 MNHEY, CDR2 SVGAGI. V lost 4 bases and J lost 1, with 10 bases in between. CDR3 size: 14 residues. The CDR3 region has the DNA TGTGCCAGCAGTTCTACAGGTAGGAACACTGAAGCTTTCTTT. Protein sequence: CASSSTGRNTEAFF.

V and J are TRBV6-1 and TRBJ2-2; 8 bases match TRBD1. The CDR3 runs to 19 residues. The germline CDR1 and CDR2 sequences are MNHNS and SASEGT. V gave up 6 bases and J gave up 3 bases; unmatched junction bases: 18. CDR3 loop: CASSESWTGRKEYTGELFF. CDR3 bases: TGTGCCAGCAGCGAAAGTTGGACAGGGCGAAAAGAATACACCGGGGAGCTGTTTTTT.

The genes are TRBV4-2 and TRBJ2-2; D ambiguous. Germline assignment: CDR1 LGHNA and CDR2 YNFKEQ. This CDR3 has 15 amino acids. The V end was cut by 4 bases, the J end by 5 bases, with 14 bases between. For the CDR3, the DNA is TGTGCCAGCAGCCCTCAGGAAGGTTTGACCGGGGAGCTGTTTTTT. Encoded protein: CASSPQEGLTGELFF.